This T cell receptor (beta chain) was retrieved from a study of neurological immune-mediated disorders. TCRdb passed the 5' RACE reads through MiXCR, listing each CDR3 protein once. The sample consists of approximately 74,000 distinct CDR3 sequences, 4% to 6% of them appearing once. Whole-study results and caveats: HTLV-1-associated myelopathy had the most TCR clonal expansion, whereas multiple sclerosis had the least (lower than in healthy controls). Grouping of repertoires by phylogeny put those of 18 of 34 multiple sclerosis patients into a single related-CDR3 cluster, a possible signature.

This clonotype was seen repeatedly, ten times or more. Its target is not known. V lost 0 bases, J lost 10 bases, and 16 bases lay in between. This CDR3 region has 14 residues. Germline loops: CDR1 SGHDT, CDR2 YYEEEE. The chain couples TRBV5-6 to TRBJ1-1, with D hard to call. Specimen: PBMCs. This clonotype was sampled from a man younger than 35 with multiple sclerosis. The CDR3 spells CASSLVGAPKGAFF. The DNA of the CDR3 is TGTGCCAGCAGCTTGGTTGGTGCACCAAAGGGAGCTTTCTTT.